These 5 T cell receptor beta chains share one sample of origin, sequenced in a study of breast tumors, draining lymph nodes, adjacent tissues. The lymph nodes were axillary draining lymph nodes from breast cancer patients. Each CDR3 protein gets one entry after TCRdb re-called the multiplex PCR reads with MiXCR. The data hold around 150,000 distinct CDR3 sequences, with approximately 32% observed a single time. The sequenced sample consisted of axillary lymph node tissue. Receptors were obtained from a female donor with breast cancer. Some clones in this sample may be carry-over from other donors' samples.

This clonotype appeared many times. J is TRBJ1-2 and V is TRBV12-3 or TRBV12-4, with D possibly matching TRBD1 (5 bases). With 1 base removed from V and 4 bases from J, the gap between germline ends came to 10 bases. This CDR3 region has 14 residues. The CDR3 DNA reads TGTGCCAGCAGTTTAGTCCAGGGCAGCTATGGCTACACCTTC. The encoded protein is CASSLVQGSYGYTF.

The V call is TRBV6-5, the J call TRBJ2-5; 7 bases line up with TRBD1. The CDR3 loop spans 14 amino acids. Per germline, CDR1 MNHEY and CDR2 SVGAGI. J gave up 5 bases and V 2 bases, and 5 bases lay outside the gene matches. DNA of the CDR3: TGTGCCAGCAGTTACCAGGGGGTGGGGGAGACCCAGTACTTC. Encoded protein: CASSYQGVGETQYF.

There are many counts of this clonotype. The chain is built from TRBV7-2 and TRBJ1-6; tentative D call: TRBD1 (6 bases). CDR1 is SGHTA, CDR2 FQGNSA, per germline. The CDR3 consists of 14 residues. Trimming shortened V by 5 bases and J by 5 bases, and 10 bases separated the two germline ends. For the CDR3, the DNA is TGTGCCAGCAGCCGGGACATCGATAATTCACCCCTCCACTTT. Protein: CASSRDIDNSPLHF.

This chain joins TRBV7-9 and TRBJ2-1; D gene uncertain. Germline CDR1 SEHNR, CDR2 FQNEAQ (reference sequence). The ends were cut back, 5 bases at V and 8 bases at J, with 10 bases in the middle. The CDR3 sequence is 12 residues long. CDR3 residues: CASSPKHDEQFF. In DNA, the CDR3 is TGTGCCAGCAGCCCGAAGCACGATGAGCAGTTCTTC.

This clonotype was found once. V usage is TRBV7-2 and J usage is TRBJ1-6; D is uncertain. Germline loops: CDR1 SGHTA, CDR2 FQGNSA. V was shortened by 4 bases and J by 15 bases, with 13 bases between the two germline ends. There are 12 residues in the CDR3. CDR3 amino acids: CASSSPVGRLHF. The DNA of the CDR3 is TGTGCCAGCAGCTCCCCGGTGGGTCGCCTCCACTTT.